What follows describes a single T cell receptor beta chain. Its antigen is not yet known. No much larger clone is present one base from it, and per-base qualities are unavailable. The same CDR3 is also encoded by other DNA sequences in this sample. The germline V gene specifies SGHRS as CDR1 and YFSETQ as CDR2. Relative to germline, V is missing 3 bases and J is missing 0 bases, with 2 bases of the junction outside any gene match. The CDR3 measures 15 amino acids from cysteine to phenylalanine. Of all the DNA, just the CDR3 is kept, 45 bases in frame from base 1. The data stem from a study of blood T cell repertoires in COVID-19 (dated by TCRdb to 2018 to 2021). Background for the entire study: The collaborator samples originated in the United States, Italy and Spain and spanned the acute and convalescent phases of COVID-19. The prospective study material was composed of cDNA or gDNA derived from T cells, B-cell-depleted T cells, or PBMCs. The dataset comprised deeply sampled blood TCRbeta repertoires from subjects exposed to, actively infected with, or recovered from COVID-19. The repertoires were released in a freely available public database intended as a resource for research on the immune response to SARS-CoV-2. Samples were obtained from the ongoing ImmuneRACE study (first 160 participants) and from 1,254 subjects provided by 6 global collaborators. A de-identified subject ID, COVID-19 status, age in years and sex were almost always included in the sample metadata. Where HLA class I and class II types were available, the types were taken from metadata supplied by the sample provider, not from assay-based typing.

TCRbeta CDR3 regions were amplified from genomic DNA by means of the immunoSEQ Assay, a bias-controlled multiplex PCR. On the authors' methods: Within the assay, amplification of reference gene primers was used to estimate how many nucleated cells each sample contained. To quantify the absolute abundance of each unique TCRbeta CDR3 rearrangement, sequence reads were collapsed and filtered. For each sample, productive Simpson clonality was calculated as the square root of Simpson's diversity index over productive rearrangements. Not all clones reach the TCRdb copy of this immuneACCESS table, which keeps in-frame sequences only. Checked studies attribute under half of the gap to unresolved V genes and leave the rest unexplained. V and J calls and clone size follow that table, whereas D and trimming were derived from the DNA. For this sample there are roughly 140,000 clones; about nine tenths appear just once. The ten largest clonotypes hold around 4% of the sample.

Each collaborating institution followed its own protocols to collect whole blood in K2EDTA tubes. Collaborator samples were shipped for TCRbeta analysis as frozen whole blood, isolated PBMCs, or DNA extracted from either sample type. The study at large found these results: The amount of clinical and demographic metadata varied by source and participant and was provided uncurated.

The source is a woman in her fifties or sixties with active or convalescent COVID-19. The sequence joins TRBV5-1 to TRBJ1-4, and 7 junction bases match TRBD1. Sequenced sample: peripheral blood. The DNA sequence follows: TGCGCCAGCAGCTCCCAGGGGGCAACTAATGAAAAACTGTTTTTT. It codes for CASSSQGATNEKLFF.